Below are 7 T cell receptor beta chains sequenced from a single sample in a study of metastatic and nonmetastatic thyroid tumors. Patients underwent thyroid surgery, and none had received any treatment before it. Via MiXCR, TCRdb re-called the PCR reads. The table has approximately 86,000 clones, around 12% seen once. Sequenced input: tumor tissue. Receptors originate from a female donor with papillary thyroid cancer or a benign thyroid nodule (not recorded which). Some clones in this sample may be carry-over from other donors' samples.

This clone has ten or more counts. V usage is TRBV20-1 and J usage is TRBJ1-5; D not resolved. Germline CDR1 and CDR2: DFQATT and SNEGSKA (reference sequence). V lost 1 base and J lost 5, with 9 bases in between. The CDR3 has 13 amino acids. The CDR3 DNA reads as TGCAGTGCTAGAGGGGGTCGGGATCAGCCCCAGCATTTT. It codes for CSARGGRDQPQHF.

This clone was counted many times. V gene TRBV5-1 combines with J gene TRBJ2-2; D is possibly TRBD2 (6 bases). The CDR3 contains 16 residues. Germline V gene lookup returns CDR1 SGHRS and CDR2 YFSETQ. The V end lost 1 base, the J end lost 5 bases, and 15 bases lay between the germline ends. CDR3 in DNA: TGCGCCAGCAGCTTGCCGGGAGCAGTAGGGACCGGGGAGCTGTTTTTT. Amino acids: CASSLPGAVGTGELFF.

On this clone itself: The same CDR3 can be traced to other DNA sequences in this sample. The rearrangement joins TRBV27 to TRBJ2-3, with TRBD1 matching over 8 bases. Germline lookup yields CDR1 MNHEY and CDR2 SMNVEV (reference sequence). J lost 6 bases, V lost 6 bases, and 17 bases had no gene match. The CDR3 length is 17 residues. The CDR3 here is CASSWTGRRSAVDTQYF. The CDR3 DNA reads TGTGCCAGCAGCTGGACAGGGAGGCGATCCGCGGTGGATACGCAGTATTTT.

This clone was observed at least ten times. The J gene is TRBJ2-7, the V gene TRBV28; 9 bases agree with TRBD2. CDR1 is MDHEN, CDR2 SYDVKM, per germline. The V and J ends lost 3 bases and 4 bases, in that order; junction bases with no gene match: 7. This CDR3 is built from 15 residues. CDR3 in DNA: TGTGCCAGCAGTTTCGGGGCGGGAGGGTCGTACGAGCAGTACTTC. It encodes CASSFGAGGSYEQYF.

In this sample, this clone turned up many times. CDR3 nucleotides: TGTGCCAGCAGCCTTTCAACGGTACCCGGCTCCTACGAGCAGTACTTC. Its protein product is CASSLSTVPGSYEQYF. The chain recombines TRBV4-2 with TRBJ2-7, with D hard to call. V lost 4 bases to trimming and J lost 0 bases, with 16 bases between them. The CDR3 loop spans 16 amino acids. CDR1 and CDR2 (germline): LGHNA, YNFKEQ.

This clone was picked up many times. The chain couples TRBV6-1 to TRBJ2-7; TRBD1 agrees at 8 bases. Looked up from germline, CDR1 is MNHNS and CDR2 is SASEGT. Trimming removed 6 bases from V and 2 bases from J; junction bases left unmatched: 9. The length of the CDR3 is 15 residues. DNA of the CDR3: TGTGCCAGCAGCTCCCCGACAGGGGCAGCCTACGAGCAGTACTTC. Protein sequence: CASSSPTGAAYEQYF.

At least ten counts were recorded for this clone. V gene TRBV29-1 combines with J gene TRBJ2-7; 8 positions agree with TRBD2. This CDR3 is built from 11 residues. V lost 8 bases and J lost 6; bases outside the gene matches: 6. Germline CDR1 reads SQVTM; CDR2 reads ANQGSEA. DNA for the CDR3: TGCAGCATTAGCGGGGCTTCCGAGCAGTACTTC. Translated, it gives CSISGASEQYF.